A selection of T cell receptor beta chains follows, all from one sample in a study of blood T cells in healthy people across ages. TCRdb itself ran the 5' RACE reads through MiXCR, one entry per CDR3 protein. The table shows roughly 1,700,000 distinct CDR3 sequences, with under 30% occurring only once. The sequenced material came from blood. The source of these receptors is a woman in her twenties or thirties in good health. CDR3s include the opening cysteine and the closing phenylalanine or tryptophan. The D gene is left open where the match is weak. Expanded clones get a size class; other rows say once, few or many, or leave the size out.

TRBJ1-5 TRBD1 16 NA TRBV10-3 CAISESGTGPNQPQHF TGTGCCATCAGTGAAAGTGGGACAGGGCCCAATCAGCCCCAGCATTTT
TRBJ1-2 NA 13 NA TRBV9 CASSVDTEYGYTF TGTGCCAGCAGCGTAGATACAGAGTATGGCTACACCTTC
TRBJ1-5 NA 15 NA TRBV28 CASRPRRRGKQPQHF TGTGCCAGCAGACCTAGACGGAGGGGGAAGCAGCCCCAGCATTTT
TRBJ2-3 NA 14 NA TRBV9 CASNRGGPTDTQYF TGTGCCAGCAACCGAGGGGGGCCCACAGATACGCAGTATTTT
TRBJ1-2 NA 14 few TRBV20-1 CSAHGMGRGYGYTF TGCAGTGCCCACGGAATGGGACGAGGCTATGGCTACACCTTC
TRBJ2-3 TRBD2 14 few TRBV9 CASSAASGIDTQYF TGTGCCAGCAGCGCGGCTAGCGGGATAGATACGCAGTATTTT
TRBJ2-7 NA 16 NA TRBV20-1 CSARAPPRGGTDEQYF TGCAGTGCTAGGGCCCCCCCCCGGGGCGGGACGGACGAGCAGTACTTC
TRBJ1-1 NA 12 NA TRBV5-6 CASSAQGYEAFF TGTGCCAGCAGCGCCCAGGGTTATGAAGCTTTCTTT
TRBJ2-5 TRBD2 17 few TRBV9 CASSSRSTSGRGETQYF TGTGCCAGCAGCTCACGTTCAACTAGCGGGAGGGGAGAGACCCAGTACTTC
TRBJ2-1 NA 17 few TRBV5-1 CASSLTTGKSSYNEQFF TGCGCCAGCAGCTTGACTACAGGGAAAAGCTCCTACAATGAGCAGTTCTTC
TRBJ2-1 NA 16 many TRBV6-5 CASRWMGGENYNEQFF TGTGCCAGCAGGTGGATGGGCGGAGAAAACTACAATGAGCAGTTCTTC
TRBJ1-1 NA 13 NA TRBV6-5 CASSYSGSVGAFF TGTGCCAGCAGTTACTCGGGGTCGGTGGGCGCTTTCTTT
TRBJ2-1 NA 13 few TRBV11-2 CASSLVRSDEQFF TGTGCCAGCAGCTTAGTCCGCTCGGATGAGCAGTTCTTC
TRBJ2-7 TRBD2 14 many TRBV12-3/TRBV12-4 CASSFGTSGYEQYF TGTGCCAGCAGCTTCGGGACTAGCGGCTACGAGCAGTACTTC
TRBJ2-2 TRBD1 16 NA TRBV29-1 CSVQGGTGGRTGELFF TGCAGCGTTCAAGGCGGGACAGGGGGTCGAACCGGGGAGCTGTTTTTT
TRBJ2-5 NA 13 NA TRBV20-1 CSAAGQSQETQYF TGCAGTGCTGCCGGACAAAGCCAAGAGACCCAGTACTTC
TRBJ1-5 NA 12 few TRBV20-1 CSASGSNQPQHF TGCAGTGCTAGTGGCAGCAATCAGCCCCAGCATTTT
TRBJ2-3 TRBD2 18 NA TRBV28 CASSSPGGGTSSTDTQYF TGTGCCAGCAGTTCACCTGGCGGGGGGACCTCTAGCACAGATACGCAGTATTTT
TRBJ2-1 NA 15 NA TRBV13 CASSSFRDSRNEQFF TGTGCCAGCAGCTCGTTCCGGGACTCCCGCAATGAGCAGTTCTTC
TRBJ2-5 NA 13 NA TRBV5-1 CASSFEGEETQYF TGCGCCAGCAGCTTCGAGGGGGAAGAGACCCAGTACTTC
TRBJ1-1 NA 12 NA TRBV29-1 CSAARERTEAFF TGCAGCGCCGCGAGAGAGCGGACTGAAGCTTTCTTT
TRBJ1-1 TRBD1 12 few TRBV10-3 CAISRQGDEAFF TGTGCCATCAGTAGACAGGGGGATGAAGCTTTCTTT
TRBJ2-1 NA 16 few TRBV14 CASSQDGGGRRNEQFF TGTGCCAGCAGCCAAGACGGCGGAGGGCGTCGAAATGAGCAGTTCTTC
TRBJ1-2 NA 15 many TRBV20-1 CSARDLGGSFYGYTF TGCAGTGCTAGAGATCTGGGCGGATCTTTCTATGGCTACACCTTC
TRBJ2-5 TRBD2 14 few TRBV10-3 CAIRESGGSETQYF TGTGCCATCAGGGAGTCGGGCGGGAGCGAGACCCAGTACTTC
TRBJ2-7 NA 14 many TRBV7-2 CASSQTGISYEQYF TGTGCCAGCAGCCAGACCGGGATCTCCTACGAGCAGTACTTC
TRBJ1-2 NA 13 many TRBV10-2 CASSLGYLYGYTF TGCGCCAGCAGTCTCGGATACCTCTATGGCTACACCTTC
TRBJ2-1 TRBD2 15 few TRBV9 CASSVLASGEGEQFF TGTGCCAGCAGCGTACTGGCCAGCGGGGAGGGTGAGCAGTTCTTC
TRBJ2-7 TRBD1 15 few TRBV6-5 CACSRFRDRSYEQYF TGTGCCTGCAGCCGATTCCGGGACAGGTCCTACGAGCAGTACTTC
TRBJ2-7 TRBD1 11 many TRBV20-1 CSATRGREQYF TGCAGTGCGACCAGGGGGCGAGAGCAGTACTTC